This entry features one TCR beta chain sequence. Its antigen is undetermined. Clones were read by immunoSEQ multiplex PCR, and TCRdb kept only the in-frame ones, dropping some. The table records over 100,000 clones, approximately 95% of them present only once. The source of the sample is a study of graft-versus-host responses after intestinal transplantation. About the study: Isolated intestinal, liver-intestinal, or multivisceral transplants were what recipients had. Every one of the recipients received anti-thymocyte globulin induction and afterwards took tacrolimus and steroids for roughly 3 years.

Study-level findings and limits: Those patients showing graft-donor T cell macrochimerism displayed high graft-versus-host to host-versus-graft clonal ratios in allografts. Researchers found GvH clones in recipient marrow, and some showed up first in ileum or blood.

The sequence came from a human donor who received an intestinal transplant. The sample here was unstimulated CD8+ T cells sorted from spleen or lymph node cells, taken before intestinal transplant.

Here the CDR3 DNA reads TGTGCCAGCAGCTTAGAGCTAGCGGGAGTATCAGATACGCAGTATTTT. This encodes CASSLELAGVSDTQYF. The rearrangement links TRBV7-6 to TRBJ2-3, with 10 bases lining up with TRBD2. This CDR3 comprises 16 residues. Germline V lookup: CDR1 SGHVS, CDR2 FNYEAQ. The J segment lost 4 bases and the V segment lost 1 base, leaving 5 bases of the junction unmatched.